These 17 T cell receptor beta chains were all obtained from the same sample, sequenced in a study of blood T cell repertoires in COVID-19. Method: immunoSEQ multiplex PCR; TCRdb's copy keeps in-frame clones and lacks some. Among roughly 60,000 clones listed, roughly 90% were seen once. The specimen sequenced was peripheral blood. The receptors were gathered from a human donor with acute or convalescent COVID-19. The donor label of this sample is uncertain.

This chain links TRBV10-3 with TRBJ2-5, with 9 bases that match TRBD1. Germline trimming cut 10 bases from V and 2 bases from J; bases unmatched to any gene: 5. This CDR3 has 13 residues. The germline gives CDR1 ENHRY, CDR2 SYGVKD. The CDR3, as DNA: TGTGCCACCGGGGGGACAGGGCAAGAGACCCAGTACTTC. This gives the protein CATGGTGQETQYF.

This clone was seen only once. This chain links TRBV11-2 with TRBJ2-7, with D tentatively TRBD1 (5 bases). CDR1 SGHAT and CDR2 FQNNGV come from the germline V gene. Trimming took 1 base from V and 0 from J, leaving 10 bases between them. This CDR3 comprises 15 residues. The CDR3 loop is CASSLGQGSSYEQYF. The CDR3 nucleotides read TGTGCCAGCAGCTTAGGCCAGGGTAGCTCCTACGAGCAGTACTTC.

This clone was seen a few times. The chain carries TRBV24-1 and TRBJ2-5; 8 bases line up with TRBD1. V gave up 4 bases and J gave up 5 bases; unmatched junction bases: 5. The CDR3 has 14 amino acids. Looked up from germline, CDR1 is KGHDR and CDR2 is SFDVKD. The DNA of the CDR3 is TGTGCCACCAGTGAAGACAGGGGTAGGGAGACCCAGTACTTC. Amino acids: CATSEDRGRETQYF.

This rearrangement joins TRBV9 to TRBJ1-1; 8 nucleotides agree with TRBD1. Germline CDR1 SGDLS, CDR2 YYNGEE. The CDR3 extends over 16 amino acids. J gave up 5 bases and V 0 bases, and 9 bases lay outside the gene matches. The CDR3: CASSVATDRDGTEAFF. Here the CDR3 DNA reads TGTGCCAGCAGCGTAGCTACGGACAGGGATGGGACTGAAGCTTTCTTT.

This rearrangement joins TRBV15 to TRBJ2-7; 7 nucleotides agree with TRBD2. Germline CDR1 reads LNHNV; CDR2 reads YYDKDF (reference sequence). The J segment lost 0 bases and the V segment lost 1 base, leaving 6 bases of the junction unmatched. This CDR3 region has 16 residues. The CDR3 loop reads CATSRGGTTLSYEQYF. The DNA for the CDR3 is TGTGCCACCAGCAGAGGGGGGACTACCCTCTCCTACGAGCAGTACTTC.

The J gene is TRBJ2-1, the V gene TRBV28; no reliable D call. The CDR3 runs to 15 residues. The V and J ends lost 1 base and 7 bases respectively, with 14 bases between them. Germline-derived CDR1 and CDR2 are MDHEN and SYDVKM. The CDR3 sequence: CASSLLGAYGNEQFF. CDR3 sequence (DNA): TGTGCCAGCAGTTTATTGGGTGCGTACGGGAATGAGCAGTTCTTC.

This chain links TRBV3-1 (or the pseudogene TRBV3-2) with TRBJ1-5; D gene unclear. Germline V gene lookup returns CDR1 LGHDT and CDR2 YNNKEL (reference sequence). The V and J ends lost 5 bases and 4 bases respectively, with 12 bases between them. The CDR3 loop spans 14 amino acids. The CDR3 here is CASSLPIRNQPQHF. DNA of the CDR3: TGTGCCAGCAGCTTGCCTATTAGAAATCAGCCCCAGCATTTT.

The chain couples TRBV6-5 to TRBJ2-5; the match to TRBD1 covers 8 bases. Germline values: CDR1 MNHEY, CDR2 SVGAGI. Trimming removed 10 bases from V and 7 bases from J; junction bases left unmatched: 17. This CDR3 has 15 amino acids. The CDR3 DNA is TGTGCCACCCGTGCGGCAGGGGGCCCCTCTTCGACCCAGTACTTC. It specifies CATRAAGGPSSTQYF.

V usage is TRBV19 and J usage is TRBJ2-1, with D possibly being TRBD2 (5 bases). The CDR3 has 15 residues. Germline V lookup: CDR1 LNHDA, CDR2 SQIVND (reference sequence). V shed 0 bases and J shed 8 bases, with 14 bases lying between them. CDR3 sequence reads: CASSIDSEVGDEQFF. Here the CDR3 DNA reads TGTGCCAGTAGTATAGATTCCGAGGTCGGGGATGAGCAGTTCTTC.

This clone has only one observation. The chain couples TRBV18 to TRBJ2-7; 11 nucleotides match TRBD2. Trimming took 4 bases from V and 5 from J; bases not matched to a gene: 4. Germline V gene data show CDR1 as KGHSH and CDR2 as LQKENI. The CDR3 runs 14 residues. In DNA form, the CDR3 reads TGTGCCAGCTCACAGACTAGCGGGACGGACGAGCAGTACTTC. This codes for CASSQTSGTDEQYF.

The CDR3 reads CASSRHQIGQGALGRAGELFF. CDR3 sequence (DNA): TGTGCCAGCAGCCGACATCAGATCGGACAGGGGGCGTTGGGTAGAGCCGGGGAGCTGTTTTTT. The rearrangement uses TRBV3-1 (or the pseudogene TRBV3-2) and TRBJ2-2; 11 bases align to TRBD1. The CDR3 sequence is 21 residues long. Trimming at V came to 4 bases and at J to 6 bases, leaving 22 bases not matched to a gene. The germline CDR1 and CDR2 sequences are LGHDT and YNNKEL (reference sequence).

The chain is built from TRBV10-3 and TRBJ1-5; TRBD1 might be the D (5 bases). CDR1 and CDR2 from the germline V gene are ENHRY and SYGVKD. Trimming pared 0 bases from V and 0 bases from J, leaving 12 bases between. CDR3 length: 17 amino acids. CDR3 DNA sequence: TGTGCCATCAGTGAGTCGGGGGGGGTTAATAGCAATCAGCCCCAGCATTTT. It yields the protein CAISESGGVNSNQPQHF.

The chain recombines TRBV4-1 with TRBJ1-4; 11 nucleotides agree with TRBD1. V lost 4 bases and J lost 6; bases outside the gene matches: 7. The length of the CDR3 is 16 residues. CDR1 is MGHRA and CDR2 is YSYEKL in the germline V gene. This CDR3 is CASSPRKGQGDEKLFF. As DNA, the CDR3 is TGCGCCAGCAGCCCTCGGAAGGGACAGGGGGATGAAAAACTGTTTTTT.

The gene calls are TRBV30 and TRBJ1-2; maybe TRBD1 (5 bases). The ends were cut back, 4 bases at V and 5 bases at J, with 20 bases in the middle. Per germline, CDR1 GTSNPN and CDR2 SVGIG (reference sequence). This CDR3 is built from 15 residues. The CDR3 here is CAWTPRSPAGYGYTF. The CDR3 DNA reads TGTGCCTGGACCCCCCGGTCCCCAGCAGGGTATGGCTACACCTTC.

The chain joins TRBV28 to TRBJ1-5, with 7 bases identical to TRBD1. Per the germline V gene, CDR1 is MDHEN and CDR2 is SYDVKM. The length of the CDR3 is 14 residues. Trimming removed 6 bases from V and 5 bases from J; junction bases left unmatched: 7. The CDR3 is CASSLTGSYQPQHF. The CDR3 DNA follows: TGTGCCAGCAGCTTGACAGGGTCGTATCAGCCCCAGCATTTT. Together with reference TRBV28 and TRBJ1-5, the CDR3 gives the full variable domain: DVKVTQSSRYLVKRTGEKVFLECVQDMDHENMFWYRQDPGLGLRLIYFSYDVKMKEKGDIPEGYSVSREKKERFSLILESASTNQTSMYLCASSLTGSYQPQHFGDGTRLSIL.

The chain employs TRBV18 and TRBJ1-1; 9 bases fit TRBD1. This CDR3 is built from 13 residues. V was pared by 6 bases and J by 8 bases, with 7 bases of the junction left unmatched. Germline CDR1 reads KGHSH; CDR2 reads LQKENI. The CDR3 sequence is CASSPGQGLEAFF. The CDR3 region has the DNA TGTGCCAGCTCGCCTGGACAGGGGTTGGAAGCTTTCTTT.

This clone was observed a single time. The J gene is TRBJ1-6, the V gene TRBV19; D may be TRBD1 (5 bases). Germline CDR1 and CDR2: LNHDA and SQIVND (reference sequence). Trimming removed 7 bases at V and 7 bases at J, with 17 bases between. The CDR3 sequence is 15 residues long. For the CDR3, the DNA is TGTGCCAGTACCGACAGATTGGGGGGAAATTCACCCCTCCACTTT. This sequence encodes CASTDRLGGNSPLHF.